A single sample is the source of the 19 T cell receptor beta chains below, sequenced in a study of blood T cell repertoires in COVID-19. Assay used: immunoSEQ multiplex PCR; TCRdb lists only in-frame clones, some missing. Of 150,000 to 160,000 clones detected, 80% appear once; the ten largest clones hold approximately 0.5%. Sequences were obtained from peripheral blood. Receptors were obtained from a man in his sixties with acute or convalescent COVID-19.

V gene TRBV6-5 combines with J gene TRBJ2-3; 8 bases map to TRBD2. The CDR3 length is 13 residues. Germline-derived CDR1 and CDR2 are MNHEY and SVGAGI. Unmatched junction bases numbered 9, after V lost 4 bases and J lost 12 bases. The CDR3 DNA sequence: TGTGCCAGCAGTTCGCCCGGGACTAGTCTTCAGTATTTT. The encoded protein is CASSSPGTSLQYF.

This rearrangement joins TRBV19 to TRBJ2-2; 7 bases map to TRBD1. The CDR3 length is 15 residues. Unmatched junction bases numbered 6, after V lost 4 bases and J lost 4 bases. Germline CDR1 reads LNHDA; CDR2 reads SQIVND (reference sequence). The CDR3 spells CASSTGTVFTGELFF. Written as DNA, the CDR3 is TGTGCCAGTAGTACCGGGACAGTTTTCACCGGGGAGCTGTTTTTT. Looking up the rest from reference TRBV19 and TRBJ2-2 gives the full variable domain: DGGITQSPKYLFRKEGQNVTLSCEQNLNHDAMYWYRQDPGQGLRLIYYSQIVNDFQKGDIAEGYSVSREKKESFPLTVTSAQKNPTAFYLCASSTGTVFTGELFFGEGSRLTVL.

The V and J genes are TRBV4-3 and TRBJ2-1; D call uncertain. The V end was cut by 0 bases, the J end by 4 bases, with 13 bases between. The germline V gene encodes CDR1 LGHNA and CDR2 YSLEER. The CDR3 covers 16 residues. CDR3 amino acids: CASSQELSPKYNEQFF. The CDR3 nucleotides read TGCGCCAGCAGCCAAGAGTTAAGCCCGAAATACAATGAGCAGTTCTTC.

This chain connects TRBV10-3 to TRBJ2-3; TRBD2 matches at 7 bases. Germline V gene data show CDR1 as ENHRY and CDR2 as SYGVKD. Trimming removed 3 bases from V and 2 bases from J; junction bases left unmatched: 5. The CDR3 contains 15 residues. In DNA form, the CDR3 reads TGTGCCATCAGTGACCCAGCGGGGTCCACAGATACGCAGTATTTT. As protein: CAISDPAGSTDTQYF.

This sequence joins TRBV9 and TRBJ2-2; D may be TRBD2 (6 bases). The ends were cut back, 4 bases at V and 7 bases at J, with 11 bases in the middle. Looked up from germline, CDR1 is SGDLS and CDR2 is YYNGEE. CDR3 length: 13 residues. DNA of the CDR3: TGTGCCAGCAGCCCGAGGGAGGTCGGGGAGCTGTTTTTT. Protein sequence: CASSPREVGELFF.

The chain combines TRBV10-1 with TRBJ1-6; TRBD1 matches 7 bases. Per germline, CDR1 WNHNN and CDR2 SYGVQD (reference sequence). V trimming: 5 bases; J trimming: 9 bases; junction bases outside the gene matches: 16. There are 17 residues in the CDR3. DNA for the CDR3: TGCGCCAGCAGTTTATCTATACCGGGACAGAGCCTTTCACCCCTCCACTTT. It codes for CASSLSIPGQSLSPLHF.

V is TRBV5-6 and J is TRBJ2-7; D gene uncertain. Germline CDR1 reads SGHDT; CDR2 reads YYEEEE. The CDR3 covers 13 residues. Trimming stripped 0 bases from V and 5 bases from J, with 9 bases between. CDR3 amino acids: CASSLVAANEQYF. The CDR3 bases are TGTGCCAGCAGCTTGGTCGCGGCCAACGAGCAGTACTTC.

This clone was picked up one time. V usage is TRBV6-4 and J usage is TRBJ2-3; weak D call: TRBD2 (5 bases). Trimming shortened V by 2 bases and J by 2 bases, and 20 bases separated the two germline ends. This CDR3 spans 18 amino acids. Germline CDR1 reads MRHNA; CDR2 reads SNTAGT. This CDR3 is CASSDPIAYGFLTDTQYF. The CDR3, as DNA: TGTGCCAGCAGTGACCCGATAGCGTACGGGTTCCTCACAGATACGCAGTATTTT.

The chain carries TRBV5-1 and TRBJ1-1; 8 bases are a match to TRBD1. The V and J ends lost 3 bases and 0 bases, in that order; junction bases with no gene match: 4. The CDR3 totals 15 residues. CDR1 and CDR2 from the germline V gene are SGHRS and YFSETQ. Here the CDR3 reads CASSSMDRVNTEAFF. CDR3 coding DNA: TGCGCCAGCAGCTCAATGGACAGGGTGAACACTGAAGCTTTCTTT.

The V gene is TRBV7-9, the J gene TRBJ2-1, with 10 bases lining up with TRBD2. This CDR3 comprises 16 residues. CDR1 is SEHNR, CDR2 FQNEAQ, per germline (reference sequence). With V trimmed by 4 bases and J by 7 bases, 10 bases remained unmatched. Here the CDR3 DNA reads TGTGCCAGCAGCTCCCCGCGCGGACTAGCGGTAAATGAGCAGTTCTTC. This sequence encodes CASSSPRGLAVNEQFF.

V and J are TRBV3-1 (or the pseudogene TRBV3-2) and TRBJ1-5; D remains ambiguous. The V and J ends lost 2 bases and 5 bases respectively, with 7 bases between them. The CDR3 has 13 amino acids. In germline, CDR1 is LGHDT, CDR2 YNNKEL (reference sequence). The CDR3 DNA reads TGTGCCAGCAGCCAACGTCGGGATCAGCCCCAGCATTTT. As protein: CASSQRRDQPQHF.

The rearrangement uses TRBV9 and TRBJ1-1; 7 positions match TRBD1. This CDR3 spans 14 amino acids. V gave up 0 bases and J gave up 11 bases; unmatched junction bases: 10. Looked up from germline, CDR1 is SGDLS and CDR2 is YYNGEE. The chain's CDR3 is CASSVDWDSVLAFF. The CDR3 bases are TGTGCCAGCAGCGTAGATTGGGACAGCGTCTTGGCTTTCTTT.

The rearrangement uses TRBV5-8 and TRBJ1-6, with 8 bases aligning to TRBD1. This CDR3 is 14 amino acids long. Germline CDR1 and CDR2: SGHTS and YDEGEE. The V segment lost 4 bases and the J segment 7 bases; nucleotides outside the gene matches: 4. CDR3 DNA sequence: TGTGCCAGCAGCCAAGGACAGGGAAATTCACCCCTCCACTTT. This gives the protein CASSQGQGNSPLHF.

In this sample, this clone turned up a few times. The rearrangement links TRBV4-2 to TRBJ2-7; D perhaps matches TRBD1 (5 bases). The V and J ends lost 1 base and 3 bases respectively, with 10 bases between them. This CDR3 spans 14 amino acids. Germline assignment: CDR1 LGHNA and CDR2 YNFKEQ. DNA for the CDR3: TGTGCCAGCAGCCAAGTAGGGGCAGACTACGAGCAGTACTTC. Encoded protein: CASSQVGADYEQYF.

V is TRBV27 and J is TRBJ2-4, with a tentative D call TRBD1 (5 bases). V gave up 5 bases and J gave up 3 bases, with 8 bases separating them. The germline CDR1 and CDR2 sequences are MNHEY and SMNVEV (reference sequence). The CDR3 runs to 13 residues. CDR3 nucleotide sequence: TGTGCCAGCAGTGTGACAGTCAAAAACATTCAGTACTTC. This gives the protein CASSVTVKNIQYF.

This rearrangement joins TRBV6-5 to TRBJ2-7, with a tentative D call TRBD2 (6 bases). Germline CDR1 and CDR2: MNHEY and SVGAGI. This CDR3 is 13 amino acids long. Trimming cost V 7 bases and J 2 bases, with 12 bases left between them. CDR3 protein: CASKDSGAYEQYF. CDR3 coding DNA: TGTGCCAGCAAGGATAGCGGCGCCTACGAGCAGTACTTC.

V usage is TRBV7-3 and J usage is TRBJ1-2; 8 nucleotides match TRBD1. The V gene end was trimmed by 5 bases and the J gene end by 4 bases; junction bases not matched to a gene: 3. This CDR3 has 13 amino acids. Germline V gene sequence: CDR1 SGHTA, CDR2 FQGTGA. The CDR3 here is CASSTGQGYGYTF. CDR3 nucleotides: TGTGCCAGCAGCACTGGACAGGGCTATGGCTACACCTTC.

The chain couples TRBV5-5 to TRBJ1-2; D perhaps matches TRBD1 (6 bases). The germline V gene has CDR1 SGHKS and CDR2 YYEKEE (reference sequence). This CDR3 is built from 14 residues. The V gene lost 1 base and the J gene lost 4 bases, with 11 bases spanning the gap. The DNA for the CDR3 is TGTGCCAGCAGCTTGCAGGGGCAGAGCTATGGCTACACCTTC. It encodes CASSLQGQSYGYTF.

This clone appeared once. The genes are TRBV7-8 and TRBJ2-3; D is unresolved. V lost 2 bases and J 2 bases, leaving 8 bases between the germline ends. The germline V gene encodes CDR1 SGHVS and CDR2 FQNEAQ. CDR3 length equals 14 residues. CDR3 coding DNA: TGTGCCAGCAGCTTATTATCAGACACAGATACGCAGTATTTT. Translated, it gives CASSLLSDTDTQYF.